The TCR beta chain under discussion was sequenced for a study of T cell responses to AZD1222 COVID-19 vaccine. Study details: Some second doses came at about 4 weeks and others at about 12 weeks; these were pooled.

About this clone: Its target is not known.

Sequencing used immunoSEQ multiplex PCR; TCRdb keeps in-frame clones, though not all of them. The data hold some 130,000 clones, with around 90% observed a single time. The CDR3 sequence is 16 residues long. The V and J ends lost 5 bases and 5 bases, in that order; junction bases with no gene match: 9. In germline, CDR1 is LGHDT, CDR2 YNNKEL (reference sequence). The study, taken as a whole, reports: The reported proportion of spike-specific TCRs targeting unmutated variant regions was nearly half. Without day 14 samples, only post-peak T cell repertoires were studied. Mostly white British, mostly female donors; authors suggested clonal diversity may be underestimated.

This chain uses TRBV3-1 (or the pseudogene TRBV3-2) with TRBJ2-5; TRBD1 matches at 12 bases. Sample: peripheral blood, taken on day 0 of AZD1222 vaccination. This TCR was sampled from an adult in good health. The CDR3 spells CASSDAGQGARETQYF. The CDR3 nucleotides are TGTGCCAGCAGCGATGCGGGACAGGGGGCACGGGAGACCCAGTACTTC.